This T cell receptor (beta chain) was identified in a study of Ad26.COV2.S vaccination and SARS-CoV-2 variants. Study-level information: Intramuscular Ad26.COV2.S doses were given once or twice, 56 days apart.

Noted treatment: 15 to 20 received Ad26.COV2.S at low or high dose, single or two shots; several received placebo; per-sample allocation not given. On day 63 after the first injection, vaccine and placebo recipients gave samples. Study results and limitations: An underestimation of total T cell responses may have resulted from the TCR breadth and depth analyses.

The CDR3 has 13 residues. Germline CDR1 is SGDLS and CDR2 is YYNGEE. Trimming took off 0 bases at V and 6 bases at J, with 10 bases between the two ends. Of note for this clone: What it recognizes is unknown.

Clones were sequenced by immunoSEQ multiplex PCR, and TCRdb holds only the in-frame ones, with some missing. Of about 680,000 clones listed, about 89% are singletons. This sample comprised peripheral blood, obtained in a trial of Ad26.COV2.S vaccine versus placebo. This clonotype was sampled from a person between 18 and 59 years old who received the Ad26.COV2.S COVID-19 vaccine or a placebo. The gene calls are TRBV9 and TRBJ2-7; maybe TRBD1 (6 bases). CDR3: CASSVGGGSEQYF. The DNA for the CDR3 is TGTGCCAGCAGCGTAGGAGGGGGTAGCGAGCAGTACTTC.